The next 6 T cell receptor beta chains were all read from a single sample in a study of shared clonotypes between healthy human individuals. CD45RO-negative cells were positively selected for CCR7, leaving out terminally differentiated effector memory CD45RA+ cells. The method was immunoSEQ multiplex PCR; TCRdb's version includes in-frame clones alone and lacks a portion of them. The sample records around 2,000,000 clones, about 95% being singletons. Source material: naive CD8+ T cells sorted from blood. Receptors originate from a man aged 18 to 35 in good health.

The chain is built from TRBV28 and TRBJ2-5, with 7 bases lining up with TRBD2. V lost 4 bases and J lost 3; bases outside the gene matches: 11. CDR1 and CDR2 (germline): MDHEN, SYDVKM. The CDR3 runs to 16 residues. The chain's CDR3 is CASSWMGEGAEETQYF. The DNA for the CDR3 is TGTGCCAGCAGTTGGATGGGGGAGGGAGCTGAAGAGACCCAGTACTTC.

There are a few counts of this clone. The V gene is TRBV4-1, the J gene TRBJ1-1; TRBD1 matches 7 bases. The CDR3 has 15 residues. Germline trimming cut 2 bases from V and 3 bases from J; bases unmatched to any gene: 6. Per the germline V gene, CDR1 is MGHRA and CDR2 is YSYEKL. The DNA for the CDR3 is TGCGCCAGCAGCCAATCTACAGGGGCTTACACTGAAGCTTTCTTT. Its protein is CASSQSTGAYTEAFF.

The chain carries TRBV5-1 and TRBJ2-7, with TRBD2 identical over 8 bases. This CDR3 has 15 amino acids. Germline loops: CDR1 SGHRS, CDR2 YFSETQ. V trimming: 3 bases; J trimming: 3 bases; junction bases outside the gene matches: 8. Here the CDR3 DNA reads TGCGCCAGCAGCTCCCGGGAGGGGGGAAACTACGAGCAGTACTTC. Translating it yields CASSSREGGNYEQYF.

A remark on this clone: This CDR3 is also generated by other DNA sequences in the sample. This chain connects TRBV7-9 to TRBJ2-7; 10 nucleotides line up with TRBD1. After removal of 5 bases from V and 4 bases from J, the junction contained 5 bases not matched to a gene. The CDR3 is made up of 14 amino acids. The germline gives CDR1 SEHNR, CDR2 FQNEAQ (reference sequence). CDR3 loop: CASSLEDRGYEQYF. In DNA form, the CDR3 reads TGTGCCAGCAGCCTAGAGGACAGGGGGTACGAGCAGTACTTC.

V usage is TRBV6-5 and J usage is TRBJ2-5; 8 nucleotides align to TRBD2. The length of the CDR3 is 16 residues. V was clipped by 4 bases and J by 5 bases; unmatched bases: 12. Germline values: CDR1 MNHEY, CDR2 SVGAGI. The CDR3 bases are TGTGCCAGCAGTTCTTTCGGCGGGGGGTACCGGGAGACCCAGTACTTC. It codes for CASSSFGGGYRETQYF.

Points on this clone: The identical CDR3 is also encoded by other nucleotide sequences in the sample. The chain uses TRBV25-1 and TRBJ2-3; no clear D gene. The CDR3 sequence is 14 residues long. V gave up 2 bases and J gave up 1 base, with 7 bases separating them. Germline values: CDR1 MGHDK, CDR2 SYGVNS. The CDR3 DNA reads TGTGCCAGCAGTGAAGTTGGGGGCACAGATACGCAGTATTTT. Its translation: CASSEVGGTDTQYF.